This TCR beta chain appears in the sequencing data of a study of OX40 agonist ivuxolimab in advanced cancers. As for the study more broadly: Ivuxolimab was a fully human IgG2 agonistic monoclonal antibody targeting the costimulatory receptor OX40 (CD134). Intravenous ivuxolimab was administered to patients every 2 weeks at six dose levels: 0.01, 0.1, 0.3, 1.5, 3 and 10 mg/kg. Of the roughly 51 patients in dose escalation, 19 had hepatocellular carcinoma, around 15 had melanoma, 9 had renal cell carcinoma and 9 had head and neck cancer. In the dose-escalation cohort, more than 80% of patients were male, and the mean age was approximately 60 years with a range of roughly 20 to 80. Patients were allowed to have had prior anti-PD-1, anti-PD-L1 or anti-CTLA-4 therapy, and around two fifths of the dose-escalation patients had been treated with checkpoint inhibitors. Three dose-escalation patients achieved partial responses, one with hepatocellular carcinoma and two with cutaneous melanoma. Peripheral TCRbeta sequencing was intended to test whether TCR sequence diversity was altered and clonal T-cell expansion was caused by ivuxolimab. The paper reports the monotherapy dose-escalation portion (N ≈ 50 patients) of the phase I ivuxolimab trial. General conclusions and limits of the study: After ivuxolimab, CD8+ T cells had more expanded clones than CD4+ T cells on average. Low levels of normalized T-cell clonal expansion were also seen in some nonresponding patients. Partial responders in the 0.1-3.0 mg/kg groups had among the lowest normalized peripheral clonal expansion, especially among CD8+ T cells. At doses of 0.1 to 3.0 mg/kg, clonal expansion of both CD4+ and CD8+ blood T cells was observed from baseline to week 6. The antigen specificity of the clonally expanded peripheral T cells was not determined.

A note on this clone: Its specific antigen is unknown. One base away there is no much larger clone; base qualities are not given.

The trial excluded patients who had a history of autoimmune disease or who were on systemic immunosuppression. Peripheral blood for TCR sequencing was collected from all dose cohorts at baseline, on cycle 4 day 1, and on cycle 7 day 1. The samples were drawn from a first-in-human, open-label, multicenter phase I dose-escalation trial of ivuxolimab. Adults with locally advanced or metastatic head and neck squamous cell, hepatocellular, melanoma or renal cell carcinoma were enrolled in the trial. CD4+ and CD8+ T cells were sorted separately from peripheral blood before TCR sequencing. Measured from the cysteine to the phenylalanine, the CDR3 is 11 residues long. The kept DNA is CDR3 alone, 33 bases in frame from the first base. Trimming costs V 4 bases and J 5 bases, and their ends lie 5 bases apart. The germline V gene supplies CDR1 MNHEY and CDR2 SVGAGI. For sequencing of the TCRbeta CDR3 region, genomic DNA was extracted from the sorted cells. The immunoSEQ Assay was used to sequence the TCRbeta CDR3 regions. This immuneACCESS table, as held by TCRdb, lists in-frame sequences with V and J called but not all clones. Of the missing ones, under half trace to an unresolved V gene in checked studies; the others have no known cause. The sample profile shows about 30,000 clones; approximately 80% of them were found once. About 22% of the sample is held by the ten biggest clonotypes.

Recombination connected TRBV6-5 to TRBJ2-5; perhaps TRBD2 is the D gene, with 5 bases matching. This TCR derives from an adult with an advanced solid tumor such as melanoma, head and neck, liver or kidney cancer. This sample comprised CD4+ or CD8+ T cells sorted from blood, obtained in a trial of the OX40 agonist ivuxolimab. The DNA sequence is given as TGTGCCAGCAGTTCGGGGGAGACCCAGTACTTC. It translates to CASSSGETQYF.